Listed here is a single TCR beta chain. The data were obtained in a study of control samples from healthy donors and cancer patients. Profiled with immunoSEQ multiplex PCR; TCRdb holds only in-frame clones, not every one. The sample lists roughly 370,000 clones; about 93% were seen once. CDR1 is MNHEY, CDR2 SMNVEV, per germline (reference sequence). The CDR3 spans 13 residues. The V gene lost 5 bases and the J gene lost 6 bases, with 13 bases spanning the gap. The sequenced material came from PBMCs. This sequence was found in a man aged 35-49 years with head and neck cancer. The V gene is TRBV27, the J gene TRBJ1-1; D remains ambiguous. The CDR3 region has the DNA TGTGCCAGCAGTCGAAGCGGGTTTCCTGAAGCTTTCTTT. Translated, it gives CASSRSGFPEAFF.